The 20 T cell receptor beta chains in this list originate from one sample, sequenced in a study of T cell responses to AZD1222 COVID-19 vaccine. The protocol was immunoSEQ multiplex PCR, while the TCRdb copy is restricted to in-frame clones and leaves out a portion. The sample includes some 170,000 clones, about 90% of them seen just once. The sequenced sample was peripheral blood, obtained 28 days after the second AZD1222 dose. All receptors come from an adult who received the AZD1222 COVID-19 vaccine.

V and J are TRBV4-2 and TRBJ2-5; a possible D gene is TRBD2 (6 bases). Germline V gives CDR1 LGHNA, CDR2 YNFKEQ. Trimming pared 0 bases from V and 10 bases from J, leaving 12 bases between. The CDR3 spans 13 residues. CDR3 bases: TGTGCCAGCAGCCAAGAGGGGGGAGCGCTCCAGTACTTC. Its translation: CASSQEGGALQYF.

This clone appeared many times. The same CDR3 can be traced to other DNA sequences in this sample. This chain links TRBV20-1 with TRBJ1-1, with D tentatively TRBD1 (5 bases). This CDR3 is built from 13 residues. Trimming removed 3 bases at V and 5 bases at J, with 13 bases between. Per germline, CDR1 DFQATT and CDR2 SNEGSKA (reference sequence). DNA of the CDR3: TGCAGTGCTAGTAGCCCGGGGGGGACTGAAGCTTTCTTT. As protein: CSASSPGGTEAFF.

The chain uses TRBV27 and TRBJ2-7; TRBD2 is a possible D gene (5 bases). Trimming cost V 7 bases and J 2 bases, with 15 bases left between them. There are 14 residues in the CDR3. Germline V lookup: CDR1 MNHEY, CDR2 SMNVEV (reference sequence). CDR3 loop: CASKGWTDAYEQYF. DNA of the CDR3: TGTGCCAGCAAGGGTTGGACTGACGCCTACGAGCAGTACTTC.

The gene calls are TRBV29-1 and TRBJ2-7, with 7 nucleotides matching TRBD1. The V and J ends lost 4 bases and 2 bases, in that order; junction bases with no gene match: 8. The CDR3 loop spans 14 amino acids. The germline CDR1 and CDR2 sequences are SQVTM and ANQGSEA. This CDR3 reads CSVAHGTVTYEQYF. The CDR3 bases are TGCAGCGTTGCCCACGGGACAGTGACCTACGAGCAGTACTTC.

This chain joins TRBV7-9 and TRBJ1-2, with TRBD1 identical over 7 bases. There are 14 residues in the CDR3. V lost 3 bases and J lost 6; bases outside the gene matches: 7. Germline loops: CDR1 SEHNR, CDR2 FQNEAQ (reference sequence). The CDR3 protein is CASSFGGGGNGYTF. In DNA form, the CDR3 reads TGTGCCAGCAGCTTCGGGGGAGGGGGCAATGGCTACACCTTC.

The chain employs TRBV3-1 (or the pseudogene TRBV3-2) and TRBJ1-3; the D is unclear. This CDR3 has 14 residues. Trimming removed 5 bases from V and 0 bases from J, with 8 bases in between. Per the germline V gene, CDR1 is LGHDT and CDR2 is YNNKEL (reference sequence). The CDR3 nucleotides read TGTGCCAGCAGCAATACAGCCTCTGGAAACACCATATATTTT. Its protein product is CASSNTASGNTIYF.

This chain joins TRBV18 and TRBJ2-7; 10 bases align to TRBD1. Germline values: CDR1 KGHSH, CDR2 LQKENI. This CDR3 region has 15 residues. Trimming at V came to 2 bases and at J to 6 bases, leaving 7 bases not matched to a gene. The CDR3 reads CASSPTGTGVREQYF. Written as DNA, the CDR3 is TGTGCCAGCTCACCAACCGGGACAGGGGTCCGCGAGCAGTACTTC.

This clone was detected once. The chain recombines TRBV29-1 with TRBJ2-7, with D uncertain. From germline, CDR1 is SQVTM and CDR2 ANQGSEA. The CDR3 contains 16 residues. Trimming shortened V by 4 bases and J by 0 bases, and 19 bases separated the two germline ends. Here the CDR3 reads CSVVGWGFKSSYEQYF. The CDR3 coding sequence is TGCAGCGTTGTAGGATGGGGATTTAAGAGCTCCTACGAGCAGTACTTC.

The chain combines TRBV27 with TRBJ1-4; D ambiguous. Germline V gene sequence: CDR1 MNHEY, CDR2 SMNVEV (reference sequence). The CDR3 is 15 amino acids. V gave up 5 bases and J gave up 3 bases, with 13 bases separating them. This chain's CDR3 is CASSNLQAANEKLFF. DNA of the CDR3: TGTGCCAGCAGTAACCTTCAGGCTGCTAATGAAAAACTGTTTTTT.

A word on this clone: This sample also contains other DNA sequences that code for the same CDR3. Here the CDR3 DNA reads TGTGCCAGCAGTAGGGGGGAGACCCAGTACTTC. Translation: CASSRGETQYF. The chain is built from TRBV6-5 and TRBJ2-5; D is possibly TRBD1 (6 bases). Germline-derived CDR1 and CDR2 are MNHEY and SVGAGI. The CDR3 consists of 11 residues. Trimming took off 5 bases at V and 5 bases at J, with 6 bases between the two ends.

This sequence joins TRBV7-8 and TRBJ1-1; D may be TRBD1 (5 bases). The CDR3 sequence is 14 residues long. Germline CDR1 and CDR2: SGHVS and FQNEAQ. V lost 1 base to trimming and J lost 0 bases, with 6 bases between them. CDR3 sequence reads: CASSLGGVNTEAFF. Here the CDR3 DNA reads TGTGCCAGCAGCTTAGGAGGGGTGAACACTGAAGCTTTCTTT.

V usage is TRBV7-9 and J usage is TRBJ1-3; a possible D gene is TRBD1 (6 bases). Germline CDR1 SEHNR, CDR2 FQNEAQ (reference sequence). The CDR3 contains 14 residues. Between the trimmed V and J ends, which lost 6 bases and 4 bases, there was a span of 13 bases. Here the CDR3 DNA reads TGTGCCAGCAGTCTCGGACAGAAAGGAAACACCATATATTTT. This codes for CASSLGQKGNTIYF.

The chain combines TRBV27 with TRBJ1-1, with D possibly being TRBD1 (6 bases). Per the germline V gene, CDR1 is MNHEY and CDR2 is SMNVEV (reference sequence). This CDR3 spans 15 amino acids. V lost 9 bases and J lost 6, with 23 bases in between. Here the CDR3 DNA reads TGTGCCAGTATATCCTCGAGGGGGTCAGGTGCTGAAGCTTTCTTT. Translated: CASISSRGSGAEAFF.

The chain employs TRBV3-1 (or the pseudogene TRBV3-2) and TRBJ2-3; D gene uncertain. Trimming left V 2 bases short and J 0 bases short, with 18 bases between. Germline CDR1 reads LGHDT; CDR2 reads YNNKEL (reference sequence). The CDR3 totals 18 residues. The CDR3 is CASSQCCRTLSSTDTQYF. CDR3 DNA: TGTGCCAGCAGCCAATGCTGTAGGACCCTGTCTAGCACAGATACGCAGTATTTT.

This chain connects TRBV9 to TRBJ1-5; D gene ambiguous. Germline CDR1 and CDR2: SGDLS and YYNGEE. V was pared by 4 bases and J by 6 bases, with 14 bases between. This CDR3 spans 14 amino acids. The CDR3 reads CASSLDPVGQPQHF. In DNA, the CDR3 is TGTGCCAGCAGCCTCGACCCGGTCGGTCAGCCCCAGCATTTT. Full variable domain (rest looked up from reference TRBV9 and TRBJ1-5): DSGVTQTPKHLITATGQRVTLRCSPRSGDLSVYWYQQSLDQGLQFLIQYYNGEERAKGNILERFSAQQFPDLHSELNLSSLELGDSALYFCASSLDPVGQPQHFGDGTRLSIL.

The CDR3 sequence is CASSLDHSPLHF. CDR3 coding DNA: TGTGCCAGCAGCTTGGACCATTCACCCCTCCACTTT. The gene calls are TRBV5-4 and TRBJ1-6, with no clear D. The CDR3 consists of 12 residues. V lost 0 bases and J 8 bases, leaving 3 bases between the germline ends. CDR1 is SGHNT and CDR2 is YYREEE in the germline V gene (reference sequence).

The rearrangement uses TRBV29-1 and TRBJ1-1, with TRBD1 matching over 7 bases. Unmatched junction bases numbered 10, after V lost 6 bases and J lost 6 bases. Germline CDR1 SQVTM, CDR2 ANQGSEA. This CDR3 comprises 13 residues. This CDR3 is CSVVGQALAEAFF. The CDR3 nucleotides are TGCAGCGTGGTCGGACAGGCGCTGGCTGAAGCTTTCTTT.

The V call is TRBV7-9, the J call TRBJ1-1; D gene ambiguous. Trimming took off 4 bases at V and 5 bases at J, with 11 bases between the two ends. Germline V lookup: CDR1 SEHNR, CDR2 FQNEAQ (reference sequence). This CDR3 region has 13 residues. The DNA for the CDR3 is TGTGCCAGCAGCTCAGAGGGCCGTACTGAAGCTTTCTTT. Encoded protein: CASSSEGRTEAFF. The variable domain in full, completed from reference TRBV7-9 and TRBJ1-1, reads DTGVSQNPRHKITKRGQNVTFRCDPISEHNRLYWYRQTLGQGPEFLTYFQNEAQLEKSRLLSDRFSAERPKGSFSTLEIQRTEQGDSAMYLCASSSEGRTEAFFGQGTRLTVV.

The chain is built from TRBV2 and TRBJ1-6; D gene ambiguous. Germline V lookup: CDR1 SNHLY, CDR2 FYNNEI. Trimming stripped 3 bases from V and 3 bases from J, with 12 bases between. This CDR3 spans 16 amino acids. This CDR3 is CASSELAGRYNSPLHF. The CDR3 DNA sequence: TGTGCCAGCAGTGAGCTGGCGGGCCGCTATAATTCACCCCTCCACTTT.

The chain joins TRBV29-1 to TRBJ1-5; D not certain. CDR3 length: 14 amino acids. The germline gives CDR1 SQVTM, CDR2 ANQGSEA. With 6 bases removed from V and 7 bases from J, the gap between germline ends came to 19 bases. This CDR3 reads CSVILTKSDQPQHF. Here the CDR3 DNA reads TGCAGCGTGATATTGACAAAATCGGACCAGCCCCAGCATTTT.